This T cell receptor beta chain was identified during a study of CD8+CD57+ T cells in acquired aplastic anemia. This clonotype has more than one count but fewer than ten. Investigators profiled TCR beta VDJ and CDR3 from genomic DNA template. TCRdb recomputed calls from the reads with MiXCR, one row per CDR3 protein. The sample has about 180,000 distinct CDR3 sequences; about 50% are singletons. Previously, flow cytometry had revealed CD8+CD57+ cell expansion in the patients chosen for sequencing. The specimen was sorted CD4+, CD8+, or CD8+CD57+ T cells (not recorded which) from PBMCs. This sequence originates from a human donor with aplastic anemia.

The CDR3 DNA is TGTGCCATCAGGGGACGTTGGGACGACTCCTACGAGCAGTACTTC. As protein: CAIRGRWDDSYEQYF. The chain links TRBV10-3 to TRBJ2-7; D possibly matches TRBD1 or TRBD2 (5 bases each). The V and J ends lost 6 bases and 0 bases respectively, with 15 bases between them. Germline V CDR1 and CDR2: ENHRY, SYGVKD. The CDR3 consists of 15 residues.